Each of the 31 T cell receptor beta chains below was sequenced from the same sample in a study of OX40 agonist ivuxolimab in advanced cancers. Sequenced by immunoSEQ multiplex PCR; TCRdb stores in-frame clones only, minus some. The table lists fewer than 70,000 clones, 80% to 95% of them singletons. This specimen was CD4+ or CD8+ T cells sorted from blood, taken in a trial of the OX40 agonist ivuxolimab. These TCRs come from an adult with an advanced solid tumor such as melanoma, head and neck, liver or kidney cancer.

This chain connects TRBV19 to TRBJ2-3; 7 nucleotides agree with TRBD1. Per germline, CDR1 LNHDA and CDR2 SQIVND (reference sequence). After removal of 6 bases from V and 4 bases from J, the junction contained 13 bases not matched to a gene. The CDR3 length is 16 residues. The CDR3 coding sequence is TGTGCCAGTAGGGTAACAGGGGACAGAGGACCAGATACGCAGTATTTT. Translated: CASRVTGDRGPDTQYF.

CDR3 nucleotide sequence: TGTGCCAGCAGCTTAGAAGTCGGGATCAAGTTGGAGCAGTACTTC. This encodes CASSLEVGIKLEQYF. The chain has TRBV7-9 and TRBJ2-7; D may be TRBD2 (5 bases). The CDR3 covers 15 residues. Trimming cost V 1 base and J 7 bases, with 17 bases left between them. CDR1 and CDR2 from the germline V gene are SEHNR and FQNEAQ (reference sequence).

The chain uses TRBV9 and TRBJ2-6, with 12 nucleotides matching TRBD2. Looked up from germline, CDR1 is SGDLS and CDR2 is YYNGEE. This CDR3 contains 19 residues. Trimming took 3 bases from V and 3 from J; bases not matched to a gene: 10. The CDR3 protein is CASSGRLAGVLLGANVLTF. The CDR3, as DNA: TGTGCCAGCAGCGGGAGACTAGCGGGAGTTCTGCTTGGGGCCAACGTCCTGACTTTC. Variable domain in full (rest from reference TRBV9 and TRBJ2-6): DSGVTQTPKHLITATGQRVTLRCSPRSGDLSVYWYQQSLDQGLQFLIQYYNGEERAKGNILERFSAQQFPDLHSELNLSSLELGDSALYFCASSGRLAGVLLGANVLTFGAGSRLTVL.

The chain recombines TRBV28 with TRBJ2-2, with 9 bases lining up with TRBD2. V was pared by 6 bases and J by 1 base, with 3 bases of the junction left unmatched. This CDR3 has 15 residues. Looked up from germline, CDR1 is MDHEN and CDR2 is SYDVKM. The DNA of the CDR3 is TGTGCCAGCAGCCGACTAGCGGAGAACACCGGGGAGCTGTTTTTT. Translated, it gives CASSRLAENTGELFF.

CDR3 in amino acids: CASRSGNYGYTF. The CDR3 DNA is TGTGCCAGCAGATCAGGAAACTATGGCTACACCTTC. The chain couples TRBV6-4 to TRBJ1-2; no clear D gene. V was trimmed by 6 bases and J by 2 bases, leaving 7 bases between them. CDR1 is MRHNA and CDR2 is SNTAGT in the germline V gene. CDR3 length: 12 residues.

The V call is TRBV4-3, the J call TRBJ1-1; tentatively, D is TRBD1 (6 bases). This CDR3 is built from 15 residues. The V gene lost 0 bases and the J gene lost 6 bases, with 14 bases spanning the gap. CDR1 is LGHNA, CDR2 YSLEER, per germline. CDR3 sequence reads: CASSQDRFGGAEAFF. CDR3 in DNA: TGCGCCAGCAGCCAAGATCGATTCGGGGGCGCTGAAGCTTTCTTT.

The chain carries TRBV4-1 and TRBJ2-5, with a weak D call TRBD1 (6 bases). The CDR3 sequence is 18 residues long. Per the germline V gene, CDR1 is MGHRA and CDR2 is YSYEKL. Trimming removed 0 bases at V and 0 bases at J, with 17 bases between. The CDR3 is CASSQEPPHRVYQETQYF. CDR3 bases: TGCGCCAGCAGCCAAGAACCCCCCCACAGGGTGTACCAAGAGACCCAGTACTTC.

The chain has TRBV7-8 and TRBJ1-5, with D possibly matching TRBD1 (5 bases). Trimming removed 5 bases at V and 7 bases at J, with 18 bases between. This CDR3 contains 15 residues. Germline V gene data show CDR1 as SGHVS and CDR2 as FQNEAQ. CDR3 loop: CASSLFGTSDQPQHF. The CDR3 DNA is TGTGCCAGCAGCCTTTTCGGGACCTCCGACCAGCCCCAGCATTTT. Looking up the rest from reference TRBV7-8 and TRBJ1-5 gives the full variable domain: GAGVSQSPRYKVAKRGQDVALRCDPISGHVSLFWYQQALGQGPEFLTYFQNEAQLDKSGLPSDRFFAERPEGSVSTLKIQRTQQEDSAVYLCASSLFGTSDQPQHFGDGTRLSIL.

The chain is built from TRBV5-1 and TRBJ2-2; 7 bases line up with TRBD2. This CDR3 is built from 15 residues. V gave up 4 bases and J gave up 5 bases; unmatched junction bases: 8. Per the germline V gene, CDR1 is SGHRS and CDR2 is YFSETQ. The chain's CDR3 is CASSPEGGGTGELFF. The CDR3 bases are TGCGCCAGCAGCCCGGAGGGCGGGGGTACCGGGGAGCTGTTTTTT.

The V gene is TRBV4-1, the J gene TRBJ1-1; D is possibly TRBD1 (5 bases). Trimming removed 1 base at V and 7 bases at J, with 10 bases between. In germline, CDR1 is MGHRA, CDR2 YSYEKL. This CDR3 has 13 residues. CDR3: CASSQVGVGEAFF. The DNA of the CDR3 is TGCGCCAGCAGCCAAGTGGGGGTCGGTGAAGCTTTCTTT.

The V and J genes are TRBV11-2 and TRBJ2-7; 8 nucleotides line up with TRBD2. From germline, CDR1 is SGHAT and CDR2 FQNNGV. The trim removed 4 bases at V and 4 bases at J, leaving 6 bases unmatched. CDR3 length: 14 residues. CDR3 nucleotide sequence: TGTGCCAGCAGCTCCGGGGGACTAGGGTACGAGCAGTACTTC. This gives the protein CASSSGGLGYEQYF.

The V gene is TRBV28, the J gene TRBJ2-1; D gene unclear. The CDR3 contains 13 residues. The germline V gene has CDR1 MDHEN and CDR2 SYDVKM. The V and J ends lost 6 bases and 7 bases respectively, with 13 bases between them. The DNA of the CDR3 is TGTGCCAGCAGCCGTATTACAGAAAATGAGCAGTTCTTC. Residues: CASSRITENEQFF.

The CDR3 sequence: CASSFLGQPIYGYTF. For the CDR3, the DNA is TGTGCCAGCAGCTTTTTGGGCCAGCCGATCTATGGCTACACCTTC. The chain employs TRBV5-6 and TRBJ1-2; no definite D call. The length of the CDR3 is 15 residues. Germline CDR1 is SGHDT and CDR2 is YYEEEE. V was trimmed by 2 bases and J by 4 bases, leaving 15 bases between them.

This chain connects TRBV2 to TRBJ2-1; tentative D call: TRBD2 (5 bases). CDR1 is SNHLY and CDR2 is FYNNEI in the germline V gene. The CDR3 is 13 residues long. V lost 10 bases and J lost 7, with 17 bases in between. In DNA, the CDR3 is TGTGCCACCCTCCGGACCTCGGGGAATGAGCAGTTCTTC. This sequence encodes CATLRTSGNEQFF.

The rearrangement uses TRBV18 and TRBJ2-1; the match to TRBD1 covers 7 bases. CDR3 length: 17 amino acids. Germline CDR1 is KGHSH and CDR2 is LQKENI. The ends lost 5 bases at V and 8 bases at J; junction bases unmatched: 18. In DNA form, the CDR3 reads TGTGCCAGCTCATTCAGGTGGACAGGTCGAAGGGACCATGAGCAGTTCTTC. It yields the protein CASSFRWTGRRDHEQFF.

This clone was recorded a few times. The chain joins TRBV11-2 to TRBJ1-2; D ambiguous. The V end was cut by 3 bases, the J end by 4 bases, with 9 bases between. The CDR3 spans 13 residues. Germline-derived CDR1 and CDR2 are SGHAT and FQNNGV. CDR3 DNA: TGTGCCAGCAGCTTGGTACAGAGCTATGGCTACACCTTC. This gives the protein CASSLVQSYGYTF.

The chain is built from TRBV27 and TRBJ1-1, with a tentative D call TRBD1 (6 bases). The CDR3 sequence is 15 residues long. The V gene's germline CDR1 is MNHEY and CDR2 SMNVEV (reference sequence). V was shortened by 3 bases and J by 3 bases, with 14 bases between the two germline ends. The CDR3 DNA reads TGTGCCAGCAGTTTTGGGGGCTCGCGCGACACTGAAGCTTTCTTT. Translated: CASSFGGSRDTEAFF.

The rearrangement joins TRBV18 to TRBJ2-1; 9 positions match TRBD2. The CDR3 spans 16 residues. The V gene end was trimmed by 3 bases and the J gene end by 4 bases; junction bases not matched to a gene: 7. CDR1 is KGHSH and CDR2 is LQKENI in the germline V gene. The CDR3 sequence: CASSPRATSGYNEQFF. The DNA for the CDR3 is TGTGCCAGCTCACCGCGGGCAACTAGCGGGTACAATGAGCAGTTCTTC. The full variable domain, in which reference TRBV18 and TRBJ2-1 provide the parts outside the CDR3, is NAGVMQNPRHLVRRRGQEARLRCSPMKGHSHVYWYRQLPEEGLKFMVYLQKENIIDESGMPKERFSAEFPKEGPSILRIQQVVRGDSAAYFCASSPRATSGYNEQFFGPGTRLTVL.

The rearrangement uses TRBV7-9 and TRBJ2-7; TRBD2 matches at 9 bases. CDR1 and CDR2 (germline): SEHNR, FQNEAQ (reference sequence). This CDR3 contains 15 residues. V lost 5 bases, J lost 4 bases, and 9 bases stayed unmatched. The CDR3 DNA is TGTGCCAGCAGCCAATCATCTAGCGGGGAGTACGAGCAGTACTTC. Its translation: CASSQSSSGEYEQYF.

The chain combines TRBV27 with TRBJ2-7, with unresolved D. Germline assignment: CDR1 MNHEY and CDR2 SMNVEV (reference sequence). This CDR3 is 13 amino acids long. The germline V and J ends were trimmed by 3 bases and 1 base, with 7 bases remaining between them. DNA for the CDR3: TGTGCCAGCAGTTTTGGCCCTTCCTACGAGCAGTACTTC. It yields the protein CASSFGPSYEQYF.

This chain joins TRBV6-6 and TRBJ2-7; D call uncertain. Germline assignment: CDR1 MNHNY and CDR2 SVGAGI (reference sequence). The ends were cut back, 6 bases at V and 0 bases at J, with 3 bases in the middle. This CDR3 has 11 amino acids. The CDR3, as DNA: TGTGCCAGCAGCAACTCCTACGAGCAGTACTTC. Translating it yields CASSNSYEQYF.

The gene calls are TRBV2 and TRBJ1-5; D is uncertain. CDR1 and CDR2 (germline): SNHLY, FYNNEI. This CDR3 comprises 13 residues. V shed 5 bases and J shed 0 bases, with 5 bases lying between them. Written as DNA, the CDR3 is TGTGCCAGCAGTCCATATAGCAATCAGCCCCAGCATTTT. This encodes CASSPYSNQPQHF.

The chain recombines TRBV5-6 with TRBJ2-1; 9 bases map to TRBD2. Germline V gene sequence: CDR1 SGHDT, CDR2 YYEEEE. J lost 7 bases, V lost 6 bases, and 8 bases had no gene match. The CDR3 extends over 14 amino acids. This CDR3 reads CASMAGGRRNEQFF. CDR3 DNA: TGTGCCAGCATGGCGGGAGGGAGGAGGAATGAGCAGTTCTTC.

The J gene is TRBJ2-7, the V gene TRBV6-1; the D call may be TRBD1 or TRBD2 (5 bases each). This CDR3 region has 15 residues. Germline V CDR1 and CDR2: MNHNS, SASEGT. V lost 4 bases and J 1 base, leaving 14 bases between the germline ends. CDR3: CASSAPRDGSYEQYF. Written as DNA, the CDR3 is TGTGCCAGCAGTGCCCCCAGGGACGGATCCTACGAGCAGTACTTC.

The chain couples TRBV7-7 to TRBJ2-1, with D maybe TRBD2 (6 bases). The CDR3 spans 14 residues. Between the trimmed V and J ends, which lost 5 bases and 1 base, there was a span of 9 bases. Germline lookup yields CDR1 SSHAT and CDR2 FNYEAQ (reference sequence). CDR3 protein: CASSPEGSYNEQFF. DNA for the CDR3: TGTGCCAGCAGCCCGGAGGGATCCTACAATGAGCAGTTCTTC.

CDR3 bases: TGTGCCAGCAGCTTTTCAGGAGCAACTAATGAAAAACTGTTTTTT. Translation gives CASSFSGATNEKLFF. The chain combines TRBV5-5 with TRBJ1-4, with D unresolved. Trimming took 2 bases from V and 0 from J, leaving 8 bases between them. The CDR3 totals 15 residues. Germline V gives CDR1 SGHKS, CDR2 YYEKEE (reference sequence).

This clone was recorded only once. The gene calls are TRBV28 and TRBJ1-5; D perhaps matches TRBD1 (5 bases). Germline values: CDR1 MDHEN, CDR2 SYDVKM. This CDR3 has 14 amino acids. V lost 4 bases and J lost 3, with 10 bases in between. CDR3 residues: CASSWRGSNQPQHF. For the CDR3, the DNA is TGTGCCAGCAGTTGGCGGGGCTCCAATCAGCCCCAGCATTTT.

The chain employs TRBV4-3 and TRBJ2-1; no clear D gene. V lost 1 base to trimming and J lost 8 bases, with 15 bases between them. There are 15 residues in the CDR3. The V gene's germline CDR1 is LGHNA and CDR2 YSLEER. In DNA, the CDR3 is TGCGCCAGCAGCCAAGGTTTGGAAGTTTGGTATGAGCAGTTCTTC. Translating gives CASSQGLEVWYEQFF.

The J gene is TRBJ1-1, the V gene TRBV5-6, with D possibly TRBD1 on 5 matching bases. Germline V gives CDR1 SGHDT, CDR2 YYEEEE. With 0 bases removed from V and 6 bases from J, the gap between germline ends came to 12 bases. CDR3 length: 14 amino acids. Written as DNA, the CDR3 is TGTGCCAGCAGCTTGGCTATAGGGACCCCTGAAGCTTTCTTT. Encoded protein: CASSLAIGTPEAFF.

The gene calls are TRBV19 and TRBJ2-7; TRBD1 matches at 10 bases. This CDR3 is 13 amino acids long. CDR1 LNHDA and CDR2 SQIVND come from the germline V gene (reference sequence). Germline trimming cut 7 bases from V and 5 bases from J; bases unmatched to any gene: 5. CDR3 protein: CASTGTGVHEQYF. CDR3 DNA: TGTGCCAGTACCGGGACAGGGGTTCACGAGCAGTACTTC.

This clone has a single count. CDR3 bases: TGTGCCAGCACGCACGGGACTGAAGCTTTCTTT. It specifies CASTHGTEAFF. The chain links TRBV2 to TRBJ1-1; D is ambiguous. The V and J ends lost 7 bases and 5 bases respectively, with 8 bases between them. The CDR3 has 11 amino acids. Germline CDR1 SNHLY, CDR2 FYNNEI.